The source of this T cell receptor (beta chain) is a study of cytomegalovirus exposure and HLA in healthy donors (TCRdb year 2017). Study-wide context: The 700 or so repertoires of the first cohort and the 95 to 150 validation repertoires were produced on the same platform, according to a later analysis. The study was designed to test whether signatures of past pathogen exposure could be identified by cataloging public T cell receptors. Along with the roughly 670-subject first cohort, a separate validation cohort of some 130 different subjects was used. To predict cytomegalovirus infection status, the study brought together high-throughput TCR immunosequencing, statistical association of individual TCRs with disease status, and machine learning.

Study-wide findings and limitations: A few of the identified cytomegalovirus-associated TCR beta chains were confirmed in vitro to be specific for cytomegalovirus antigens. Subsequent analysis determined that TCRs grouped into clusters in the first cohort also showed a tendency toward co-occurrence across the approximately 110 validation repertoires, and 94% of cluster scores exceeded 0. A later analysis lacked HLA typing for the validation cohort, so it scored co-occurrence in that cohort across all 110 or so repertoires. The authors suggested that the approach could potentially be generalized to other disease states and immunological phenotypes. While some public TCRs were present in many individuals, most TCR sequences turned up only very rarely across donors. The study listed 164 TCR beta chains as associated with cytomegalovirus. The classifier was reported to diagnose cytomegalovirus status with high specificity and sensitivity in both the original and validation cohorts.

Trimming costs V 3 bases and J 1 base, and their ends lie 2 bases apart. The CDR3 holds 11 amino acids from the cysteine to the phenylalanine. Only the CDR3 region is kept as DNA, spanning 33 bases read in frame from base 1. CDR1 and CDR2, looked up from the germline V gene (reference sequence), are SGHNT and YYREEE. The library was obtained by the immunoSEQ multiplex PCR assay. On the authors' methods: A statistical classification framework was built for diagnosing cytomegalovirus status from the catalog of TCR beta chain sequences. Held by TCRdb, this immuneACCESS table contains in-frame sequences only and omits some clones. Under half of the omission traces to an unresolved V gene where checked; the cause of the rest is unknown. Clone size and the V and J calls come from that table; the DNA yielded D and trimming. This sample holds a few hundred thousand clones; about nine tenths were observed only once. Of the sample, 0.65% to 0.85% is held by the ten largest clones.

Separate from the roughly 650-subject first cohort, the validation cohort of about 110 subjects was the group to which the donors belonged. As regards this clone: Its antigen remains unidentified. A much larger clone lies a single base off, so this may be a read error. Other DNA sequences in this specimen translate into the identical CDR3.

The specimen sequenced was PBMCs. The origin of this receptor is a woman under 30 in good health and CMV-seronegative. This sequence uses TRBV5-4 and TRBJ2-7, with the identity of the D gene unclear. The CDR3 reads as follows: CASSSSYEQYF. The DNA sequence is as follows: TGTGCCAGCAGCTCATCCTACGAGCAGTACTTC.